The 4 T cell receptor beta chains listed next were all sequenced from one sample in a study of T-cell reconstitution after alpha-beta-depleted transplantation in children. TCRbeta library construction was performed incorporating unique molecular identifiers. TCRdb recomputed calls from the PCR reads with MiXCR, one row per CDR3 protein. Seen here are approximately 250,000 distinct CDR3 sequences, roughly 26% observed once, and the top ten hold roughly 2.6%. Sample: PBMCs, taken before TCRalphabeta/CD19-depleted stem cell transplant. These receptors all stem from a girl under 10 years old with Fanconi anemia, due to receive a stem cell transplant.

In this sample, this clonotype turned up a few times. This sequence joins TRBV6-1 and TRBJ2-7, with 7 bases matching TRBD1. The ends lost 6 bases at V and 0 bases at J; junction bases unmatched: 8. The CDR3 is 15 residues long. CDR1 and CDR2 (germline): MNHNS, SASEGT. Here the CDR3 DNA reads TGTGCCAGCAGCAGCCGGGACAGAGCCTCCTACGAGCAGTACTTC. Residues: CASSSRDRASYEQYF.

This clonotype was recorded at least ten times. It is unclear where the CDR3 begins or ends on the DNA, so no DNA is shown, and the CDR3 is as TCRdb lists it. This chain links TRBV14 with TRBJ2-2; whether TRBD2, the table's D call, matches the DNA was not checked. Per germline, CDR1 SGHDN and CDR2 FVKESK. Counting both end residues, the CDR3 totals 17 amino acids. The CDR3 here is CASSQDREGRTPGSCFF.

This clonotype was seen more than once but under ten times. The rearrangement links TRBV4-1 to TRBJ2-5; D remains unclear. The germline CDR1 and CDR2 sequences are MGHRA and YSYEKL. The ends were cut back, 0 bases at V and 4 bases at J, with 9 bases in the middle. The CDR3 totals 14 residues. CDR3 sequence: CASSQELVGETQYF. The CDR3 bases are TGCGCCAGCAGCCAAGAGTTAGTTGGAGAGACCCAGTACTTC.

Worth noting for this clonotype: A much larger clonotype is one base distant, so this may be a read error. Given the absence of the conserved phenylalanine or tryptophan at the CDR3 end, a read error is likely. The V call is TRBV6-1, the J call TRBJ2-5; 10 bases map to TRBD2. This CDR3 is built from 16 residues. Germline CDR1 MNHNS, CDR2 SASEGT. V shed 4 bases and J 5 bases; nucleotides not matched to a gene: 10. CDR3 nucleotide sequence: TGTGCCAGCAGTGCCGAGCGGGGGGGCCCTCCGGAGACCCAGTACTGC. It specifies CASSAERGGPPETQYC.